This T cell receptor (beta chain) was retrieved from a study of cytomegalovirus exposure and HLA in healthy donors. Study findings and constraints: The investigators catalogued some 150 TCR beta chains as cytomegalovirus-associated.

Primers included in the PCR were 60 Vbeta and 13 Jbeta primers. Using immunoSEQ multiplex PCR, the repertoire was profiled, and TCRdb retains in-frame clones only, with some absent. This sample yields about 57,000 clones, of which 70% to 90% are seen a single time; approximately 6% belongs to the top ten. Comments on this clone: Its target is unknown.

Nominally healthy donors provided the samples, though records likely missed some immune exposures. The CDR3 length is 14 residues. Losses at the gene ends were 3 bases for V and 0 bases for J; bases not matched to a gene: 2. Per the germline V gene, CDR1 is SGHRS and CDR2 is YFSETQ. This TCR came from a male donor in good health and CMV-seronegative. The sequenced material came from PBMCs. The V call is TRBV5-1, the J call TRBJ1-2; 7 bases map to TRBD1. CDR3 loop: CASSSTGTNYGYTF. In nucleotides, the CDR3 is TGCGCCAGCAGCTCGACAGGGACTAACTATGGCTACACCTTC.